This T cell receptor (beta chain) appears in the sequencing data of a study of T-cell reconstitution after alpha-beta-depleted transplantation in children. The library targeted TCRbeta and was prepared with unique molecular identifiers. Using its own MiXCR run on the PCR reads, TCRdb lists one record per CDR3 protein. The sample carries more than 200,000 distinct CDR3 sequences, 9.7% recorded once. The sample holds many counts of this clonotype. CDR3 length: 15 residues. The V end lost 0 bases, the J end lost 3 bases, and 9 bases lay between the germline ends. The germline CDR1 and CDR2 sequences are LGHNA and YSLEER.

The chain uses TRBV4-3 and TRBJ1-3; no firm D call. The receptor was derived from a human donor who donated a stem cell graft to a child with SCID. Sequencing was performed on PBMCs from the stem cell graft donor, taken from the stem cell graft. CDR3 coding DNA: TGCGCCAGCAGCCAAGAATTTAATGGTGGAAACACCATATATTTT. Its protein is CASSQEFNGGNTIYF.